This entry lists 24 T cell receptor beta chains sequenced from one sample in a study of OX40 agonist ivuxolimab in advanced cancers. The table came from immunoSEQ multiplex PCR; TCRdb's copy has only in-frame clones and leaves some out. Of roughly 73,000 clones listed, just over 85% are singletons. The sequences come from CD4+ or CD8+ T cells sorted from blood, collected in a trial of the OX40 agonist ivuxolimab. The receptors originated from an adult with an advanced solid tumor such as melanoma, head and neck, liver or kidney cancer.

V is TRBV19 and J is TRBJ1-5; possibly TRBD1 for D (5 bases). The germline V gene encodes CDR1 LNHDA and CDR2 SQIVND (reference sequence). V lost 5 bases to trimming and J lost 5 bases, with 10 bases between them. The CDR3 has 13 amino acids. The CDR3 DNA sequence: TGTGCCAGTAGTTTCCAGGGTCATCAGCCCCAGCATTTT. This gives the protein CASSFQGHQPQHF.

This chain uses TRBV5-1 with TRBJ1-1, with D hard to call. With 0 bases removed from V and 3 bases from J, the gap between germline ends came to 15 bases. Germline V gives CDR1 SGHRS, CDR2 YFSETQ. There are 16 residues in the CDR3. CDR3 sequence (DNA): TGCGCCAGCAGCTTGGTCAGTTGGGGAAGTGACACTGAAGCTTTCTTT. Residues: CASSLVSWGSDTEAFF. The whole variable domain, filled in from reference TRBV5-1 and TRBJ1-1, reads KAGVTQTPRYLIKTRGQQVTLSCSPISGHRSVSWYQQTPGQGLQFLFEYFSETQRNKGNFPGRFSGRQFSNSRSEMNVSTLELGDSALYLCASSLVSWGSDTEAFFGQGTRLTVV.

The chain links TRBV30 to TRBJ1-2; D is unclear. The germline V and J ends were trimmed by 2 bases and 8 bases, with 12 bases remaining between them. Germline CDR1 and CDR2: GTSNPN and SVGIG (reference sequence). This CDR3 is built from 12 residues. DNA for the CDR3: TGTGCCTGGAGTCCTGCCGGATGGGGCTACACCTTC. Protein sequence: CAWSPAGWGYTF.

The V and J genes are TRBV29-1 and TRBJ1-1; the D is unclear. Germline V gene lookup returns CDR1 SQVTM and CDR2 ANQGSEA. Trimming stripped 6 bases from V and 5 bases from J, with 13 bases between. This CDR3 spans 12 amino acids. The CDR3 DNA sequence: TGCAGCGTGCGGACGGCTGGAACTGAAGCTTTCTTT. Translated: CSVRTAGTEAFF.

The chain couples TRBV29-1 to TRBJ1-1; D gene uncertain. The CDR3 is 12 amino acids. V shed 2 bases and J shed 1 base, with 5 bases lying between them. Germline V gene lookup returns CDR1 SQVTM and CDR2 ANQGSEA. For the CDR3, the DNA is TGCAGCGTTGAAAACAGGAACACTGAAGCTTTCTTT. Its protein product is CSVENRNTEAFF.

The chain carries TRBV7-2 and TRBJ1-1; D ambiguous. Per germline, CDR1 SGHTA and CDR2 FQGNSA. V was cut by 4 bases and J by 5 bases, with 14 bases left in between. The CDR3 contains 14 residues. The CDR3 nucleotides are TGTGCCAGCAGCTCCCGGAACAAGAGGACTGAAGCTTTCTTT. It encodes CASSSRNKRTEAFF.

The CDR3 here is CATPLLDRGGETQYF. Written as DNA, the CDR3 is TGTGCCACCCCCCTCCTCGACAGGGGTGGGGAGACCCAGTACTTC. The chain couples TRBV6-1 to TRBJ2-5, with 8 bases that match TRBD1. In germline, CDR1 is MNHNS, CDR2 SASEGT. CDR3 length: 15 amino acids. The V and J ends lost 10 bases and 5 bases, in that order; junction bases with no gene match: 15.

The V and J genes are TRBV5-4 and TRBJ2-1; D is undetermined. The germline V and J ends were trimmed by 5 bases and 0 bases, with 9 bases remaining between them. This CDR3 is 14 amino acids long. Germline V CDR1 and CDR2: SGHNT, YYREEE (reference sequence). The CDR3 is CASSPEGSYNEQFF. CDR3 nucleotide sequence: TGTGCCAGCAGTCCGGAAGGCTCCTACAATGAGCAGTTCTTC.

The V gene is TRBV28, the J gene TRBJ1-2; maybe TRBD1 (6 bases). Germline CDR1 reads MDHEN; CDR2 reads SYDVKM. V shed 5 bases and J shed 7 bases, with 17 bases lying between them. The CDR3 has 14 amino acids. The CDR3 region has the DNA TGTGCCAGCAGTACAATGGGGGGCCCCGGTGGCTACACCTTC. Its translation is CASSTMGGPGGYTF.

The chain carries TRBV7-2 and TRBJ1-3, with 7 bases lining up with TRBD1. After removal of 4 bases from V and 4 bases from J, the junction contained 1 base not matched to a gene. This CDR3 has 13 residues. CDR1 is SGHTA, CDR2 FQGNSA, per germline. The CDR3 region has the DNA TGTGCCAGCAGCTCGGGACAGGGAAACACCATATATTTT. It encodes CASSSGQGNTIYF.

V is TRBV4-3 and J is TRBJ2-2; unclear D gene. Germline CDR1 and CDR2: LGHNA and YSLEER. The CDR3 runs 14 residues. V lost 5 bases to trimming and J lost 7 bases, with 14 bases between them. DNA for the CDR3: TGCGCCAGCAGCAAGGACCGCCTAAGCGGGGAGCTGTTTTTT. It specifies CASSKDRLSGELFF.

The chain employs TRBV6-6 and TRBJ2-7; 7 bases align to TRBD1. This CDR3 has 13 residues. Trimming removed 0 bases from V and 7 bases from J; junction bases left unmatched: 3. CDR1 MNHNY and CDR2 SVGAGI come from the germline V gene (reference sequence). CDR3 nucleotides: TGTGCCAGCAGTTACTCGGCAGGGGGAGAGCAGTACTTC. Translation gives CASSYSAGGEQYF.

The chain uses TRBV10-3 and TRBJ1-4, with D unresolved. This CDR3 has 13 amino acids. Germline V gives CDR1 ENHRY, CDR2 SYGVKD. Trimming removed 2 bases at V and 10 bases at J, with 11 bases between. The CDR3 coding sequence is TGTGCCATCAGTGAGCTGGCTGCCGGAAAACTGTTTTTT. Amino acids: CAISELAAGKLFF.

V is TRBV7-2 and J is TRBJ1-5; D is undetermined. The CDR3 loop spans 14 amino acids. Per germline, CDR1 SGHTA and CDR2 FQGNSA. V lost 5 bases and J lost 4, with 12 bases in between. The CDR3 nucleotides are TGTGCCAGCAGCACTCGACCGCCAAATCAGCCCCAGCATTTT. This codes for CASSTRPPNQPQHF.

This clone was counted a few times. V is TRBV7-2 and J is TRBJ1-2; 7 bases match TRBD1. The CDR3 is 13 amino acids. Trimming cost V 4 bases and J 5 bases; bases outside gene matches: 4. Germline V gene sequence: CDR1 SGHTA, CDR2 FQGNSA. CDR3 bases: TGTGCCAGCAGCTCCGACAGGGTATATGGCTACACCTTC. It translates to CASSSDRVYGYTF.

This clone appeared a few times. The gene calls are TRBV29-1 and TRBJ2-4, with D perhaps assigned TRBD1 or TRBD2 (5 bases each). CDR1 is SQVTM, CDR2 ANQGSEA, per germline. This CDR3 spans 14 amino acids. V was shortened by 6 bases and J by 2 bases, with 14 bases between the two germline ends. CDR3 region: CSVATWGTKNIQYF. The DNA for the CDR3 is TGCAGCGTCGCAACGTGGGGGACCAAAAACATTCAGTACTTC.

This clone has only one observation. V and J are TRBV7-2 and TRBJ2-3; unclear D gene. The V and J ends lost 6 bases and 3 bases respectively, with 10 bases between them. This CDR3 region has 13 residues. From germline, CDR1 is SGHTA and CDR2 FQGNSA. CDR3 amino acids: CASSFRGTDTQYF. CDR3 nucleotide sequence: TGTGCCAGCAGTTTTAGAGGTACAGATACGCAGTATTTT.

This chain connects TRBV19 to TRBJ1-6; D gene uncertain. There are 15 residues in the CDR3. CDR1 and CDR2 (germline): LNHDA, SQIVND (reference sequence). Trimming took off 2 bases at V and 0 bases at J, with 5 bases between the two ends. The CDR3 sequence: CASSIKSSYNSPLHF. The CDR3 DNA reads TGTGCCAGTAGTATAAAGAGCTCCTATAATTCACCCCTCCACTTT. Drawing the rest from reference TRBV19 and TRBJ1-6, the complete variable domain is DGGITQSPKYLFRKEGQNVTLSCEQNLNHDAMYWYRQDPGQGLRLIYYSQIVNDFQKGDIAEGYSVSREKKESFPLTVTSAQKNPTAFYLCASSIKSSYNSPLHFGNGTRLTVT.

The J gene is TRBJ1-1, the V gene TRBV5-3; 9 bases agree with TRBD1. TRBV5-3 is flagged as an ORF with uncertain function. The J segment lost 4 bases and the V segment lost 4 bases, leaving 11 bases of the junction unmatched. The CDR3 loop spans 16 amino acids. The CDR3 loop is CARSGGTGRMGTEAFF. The CDR3 nucleotides are TGTGCCAGAAGCGGCGGGACAGGGAGAATGGGCACTGAAGCTTTCTTT.

J is TRBJ1-5 and V is TRBV5-1; weak D call: TRBD1 (6 bases). CDR1 is SGHRS, CDR2 YFSETQ, per germline. This CDR3 is built from 15 residues. V dropped 2 bases and J dropped 1 base, with 10 bases sitting between them. CDR3 protein: CASSLSGASNQPQHF. CDR3 in DNA: TGCGCCAGCAGCTTATCAGGGGCAAGCAATCAGCCCCAGCATTTT.

The J gene is TRBJ1-2, the V gene TRBV6-1; D perhaps matches TRBD1 (6 bases). Trimming left V 9 bases short and J 4 bases short, with 15 bases between. CDR3 length: 13 residues. Germline CDR1 reads MNHNS; CDR2 reads SASEGT. CDR3 in amino acids: CASSLGGRYGYTF. CDR3 DNA sequence: TGTGCCAGTTCCCTGGGGGGGCGCTATGGCTACACCTTC.

J is TRBJ1-4 and V is TRBV15; D is undetermined. CDR3 size: 13 residues. CDR1 is LNHNV and CDR2 is YYDKDF in the germline V gene (reference sequence). V lost 5 bases and J 4 bases, leaving 8 bases between the germline ends. The CDR3: CATSRAFNEKLFF. The CDR3 DNA follows: TGTGCCACCAGCCGGGCCTTTAATGAAAAACTGTTTTTT.

Worth noting for this clone: The junction departs from the called germline gene at one end, perhaps through a read error. The chain employs TRBV6-1 and TRBJ2-7; 10 positions match TRBD2. The CDR3 runs 15 residues. The germline gives CDR1 MNHNS, CDR2 SASEGT. The CDR3 region is CASSEVAGGSNEQYF. The DNA for the CDR3 is TGTGCCAGCAGTGAAGTAGCGGGGGGCTCCAACGAGCAGTACTTC.

The rearrangement links TRBV5-6 to TRBJ2-2; 7 bases match TRBD1. In germline, CDR1 is SGHDT, CDR2 YYEEEE. V lost 1 base and J lost 4; bases outside the gene matches: 10. This CDR3 comprises 17 residues. The CDR3 sequence: CASSLIFVAGGTGELFF. In DNA form, the CDR3 reads TGTGCCAGCAGCTTGATCTTTGTGGCAGGGGGCACCGGGGAGCTGTTTTTT. Combining the CDR3 with reference TRBV5-6 and TRBJ2-2 gives the whole variable domain DAGVTQSPTHLIKTRGQQVTLRCSPKSGHDTVSWYQQALGQGPQFIFQYYEEEERQRGNFPDRFSGHQFPNYSSELNVNALLLGDSALYLCASSLIFVAGGTGELFFGEGSRLTVL.